A selection of T cell receptor beta chains follows, all from one sample in a study of metastatic and nonmetastatic thyroid tumors. TCRdb reassembled clones from the PCR reads with MiXCR. The sample records roughly 14,000 clones, over 3.5% being singletons. The sample was tumor tissue. These receptors all come from a female donor with papillary thyroid cancer or a benign thyroid nodule (not recorded which). Some clones in this sample may be carry-over from other donors' samples. Each CDR3 is given with its conserved first and last residue. D genes are given only for firm matches. Only part of the rows carry a size: once, few, many, or a class if the clone is expanded.

NA NA TRBJ2-3 TRBV6-1 CASRLETGTDTQYF TGTGCCAGCAGACTAGAAACAGGCACAGATACGCAGTATTTT
NA NA TRBJ1-5 TRBV6-2/TRBV6-3 CASSSERGRGDQPQHF TGTGCCAGCAGCTCCGAGCGGGGTAGGGGGGATCAGCCCCAGCATTTT
NA few TRBJ1-2 TRBV11-2 CASSAPDRTNYGYTF TGTGCCAGCAGCGCCCCGGACAGAACTAACTATGGCTACACCTTC
NA NA TRBJ2-3 TRBV12-3/TRBV12-4 CASSFWVFDTQYF TGTGCCAGCAGTTTCTGGGTTTTTGATACGCAGTATTTT
NA medium-sized TRBJ1-1 TRBV13 CASSSRTPDTEAFF TGTGCCAGCAGCTCCCGGACACCCGACACTGAAGCTTTCTTT
NA NA TRBJ2-2 TRBV12-3/TRBV12-4 CASSSWGDGELFF TGTGCCAGCAGCTCCTGGGGGGACGGGGAGCTGTTTTTT
TRBD1 many TRBJ1-4 TRBV6-1 CASRGQGIIEKLFF TGTGCCAGCAGGGGACAGGGCATTATCGAAAAACTGTTTTTT
NA NA TRBJ1-2 TRBV2 CASADGGYTF TGTGCCAGCGCCGACGGAGGCTACACCTTC
TRBD2 few TRBJ2-1 TRBV12-3/TRBV12-4 CASSHTSGRKNEQFF TGTGCCAGCAGTCACACTAGCGGGAGAAAGAATGAGCAGTTCTTC
TRBD2 few TRBJ2-7 TRBV19 CASTTTSGSYEQYF TGTGCCAGTACCACGACTAGCGGGAGCTACGAGCAGTACTTC
NA few TRBJ1-6 TRBV6-2/TRBV6-3 CASKPGLLNSPLHF TGTGCCAGCAAGCCGGGACTACTTAATTCACCCCTCCACTTT
NA NA TRBJ1-6 TRBV2 CASRIEHNSPLHF TGTGCCAGCAGGATCGAACATAATTCACCCCTCCACTTT
TRBD1 NA TRBJ1-2 TRBV28 CASHNSGTGGGGYTF TGTGCCAGCCACAACTCCGGGACAGGGGGCGGTGGCTACACCTTC